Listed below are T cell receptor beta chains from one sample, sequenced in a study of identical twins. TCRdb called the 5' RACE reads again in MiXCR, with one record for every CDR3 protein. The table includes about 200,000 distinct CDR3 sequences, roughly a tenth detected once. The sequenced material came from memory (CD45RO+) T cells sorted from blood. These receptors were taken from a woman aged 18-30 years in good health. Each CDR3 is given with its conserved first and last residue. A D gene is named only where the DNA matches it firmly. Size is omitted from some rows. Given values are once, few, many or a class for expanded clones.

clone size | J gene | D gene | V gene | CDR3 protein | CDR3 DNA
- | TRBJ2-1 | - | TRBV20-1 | CSASRSEQFF | TGCAGTGCTTCTAGATCAGAGCAGTTCTTC
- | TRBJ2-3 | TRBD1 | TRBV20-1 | CSPTTGGTDTQYF | TGCAGTCCTACGACAGGGGGCACAGATACGCAGTATTTT
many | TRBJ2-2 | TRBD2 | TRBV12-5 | CASGPGLAGFSNTGELFF | TGTGCTAGTGGCCCTGGACTAGCGGGGTTTTCGAACACCGGGGAGCTGTTTTTT
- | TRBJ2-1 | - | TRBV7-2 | CASSFPLGGGLGEQFF | TGTGCCAGCAGCTTCCCCTTGGGGGGGGGCCTTGGGGAGCAGTTCTTC
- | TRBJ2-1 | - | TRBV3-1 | CASSQEVAAGMFYNEQFF | TGTGCCAGCAGCCAAGAGGTCGCCGCGGGAATGTTCTACAATGAGCAGTTCTTC
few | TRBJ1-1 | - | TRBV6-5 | CASSYSSRAEAFF | TGTGCCAGCAGTTACTCATCACGCGCTGAAGCTTTCTTT
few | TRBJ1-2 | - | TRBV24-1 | CATSDQGQSYGYTF | TGTGCCACCAGTGACCAGGGGCAGAGCTATGGCTACACCTTC
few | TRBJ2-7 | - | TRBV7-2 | CASSLARGVSYEQYF | TGTGCCAGCAGCTTAGCCAGAGGGGTCTCCTACGAGCAGTACTTC
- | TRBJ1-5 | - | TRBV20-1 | CSARDRREWNQPQHF | TGCAGTGCTAGAGATCGAAGGGAGTGGAATCAGCCCCAGCATTTT
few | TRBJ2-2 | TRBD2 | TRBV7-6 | CASSLETSGGAGELFF | TGTGCCAGCAGCTTGGAGACTAGCGGGGGGGCCGGGGAGCTGTTTTTT
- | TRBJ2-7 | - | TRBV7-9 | CASSHPSGATYEQYF | TGTGCCAGCAGCCACCCGAGCGGCGCTACCTACGAGCAGTACTTC
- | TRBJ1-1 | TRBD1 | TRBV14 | CASSLTGLGEAFF | TGTGCCAGCAGCCTGACAGGGTTAGGTGAAGCTTTCTTT
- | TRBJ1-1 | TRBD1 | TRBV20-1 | CSASPGQGMNTEAFF | TGCAGTGCTAGCCCGGGACAGGGGATGAACACTGAAGCTTTCTTT
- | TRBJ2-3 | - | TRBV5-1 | CASGEEIDTQYF | TGCGCCAGTGGGGAAGAGATAGATACGCAGTATTTT
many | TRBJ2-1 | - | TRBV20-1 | CSAKSGRSYNEQFF | TGCAGTGCCAAAAGCGGTCGCTCCTACAATGAGCAGTTCTTC
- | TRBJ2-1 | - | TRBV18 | CASSQQVNNEQFF | TGTGCCAGCTCACAACAGGTAAACAATGAGCAGTTCTTC
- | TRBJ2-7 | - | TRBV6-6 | CATLSGYEQYF | TGTGCCACCCTTAGCGGTTACGAGCAGTACTTC
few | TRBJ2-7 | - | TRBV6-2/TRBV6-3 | CASSPRWGYEQYF | TGTGCCAGCAGTCCTAGATGGGGGTACGAGCAGTACTTC
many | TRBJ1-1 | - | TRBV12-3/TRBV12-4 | CASSLVSGSEAFF | TGTGCCAGCAGTTTAGTTTCAGGGTCTGAAGCTTTCTTT
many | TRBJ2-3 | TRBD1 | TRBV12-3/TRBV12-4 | CASSWTGVGTDTQYF | TGTGCCAGCAGTTGGACAGGGGTGGGCACAGATACGCAGTATTTT
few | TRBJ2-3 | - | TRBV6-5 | CASSYSIVVRDTQYF | TGTGCCAGCAGTTACTCGATAGTTGTTAGGGATACGCAGTATTTT
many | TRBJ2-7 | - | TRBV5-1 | CASSLEGASETYEQYF | TGCGCCAGCAGCTTGGAGGGAGCTAGCGAAACCTACGAGCAGTACTTC
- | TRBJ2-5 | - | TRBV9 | CASSVGASSVETQYF | TGTGCCAGCAGCGTAGGGGCTAGCTCAGTGGAGACCCAGTACTTC
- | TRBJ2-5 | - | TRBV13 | CASSSRGRGGRRQYF | TGTGCCAGCAGCTCTAGGGGGCGCGGGGGCCGCCGGCAGTACTTC
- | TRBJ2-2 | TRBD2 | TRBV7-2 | CATGAGVNTGELFF | TGTGCCACCGGAGCGGGAGTCAACACCGGGGAGCTGTTTTTT
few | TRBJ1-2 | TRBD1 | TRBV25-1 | CASSEHRQGGVYGYTF | TGTGCCAGCAGTGAACATAGACAGGGGGGCGTCTATGGCTACACCTTC
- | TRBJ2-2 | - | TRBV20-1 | CSARLTNTGELFF | TGCAGTGCCAGACTTACGAACACCGGGGAGCTGTTTTTT
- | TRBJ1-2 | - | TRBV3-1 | CASSQKDLTDPNYGYTF | TGTGCCAGCAGCCAAAAGGATTTGACAGATCCTAACTATGGCTACACCTTC
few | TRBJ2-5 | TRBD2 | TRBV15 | CATSRPGLTQETQYF | TGTGCCACCAGCAGACCGGGACTAACACAGGAGACCCAGTACTTC
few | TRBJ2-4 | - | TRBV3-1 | CASSQGRFNIQYF | TGTGCCAGCAGCCAAGGGAGGTTTAACATTCAGTACTTC
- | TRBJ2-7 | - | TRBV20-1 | CSAASVEQYF | TGCAGTGCGGCCTCGGTGGAGCAGTACTTC
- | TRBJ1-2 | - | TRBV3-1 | CASAAGGYGYTF | TGTGCCAGCGCGGCGGGGGGCTATGGCTACACCTTC
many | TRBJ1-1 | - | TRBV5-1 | CASSLDANTEAFF | TGCGCCAGCAGCTTGGACGCCAACACTGAAGCTTTCTTT
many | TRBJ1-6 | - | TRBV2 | CASSAQINNSPLHF | TGTGCCAGCAGTGCCCAAATTAATAATTCACCCCTCCACTTT
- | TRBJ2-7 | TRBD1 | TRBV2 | CASSYRGYEQYF | TGTGCCAGCAGCTACAGGGGTTACGAGCAGTACTTC
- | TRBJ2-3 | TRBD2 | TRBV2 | CASSAEGTSSLTDTQYF | TGTGCCAGCAGTGCCGAGGGGACTAGCTCACTCACAGATACGCAGTATTTT
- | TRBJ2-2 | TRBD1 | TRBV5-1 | CASSNRGLSGELFF | TGCGCCAGCTCTAACAGGGGGCTCTCCGGGGAGCTGTTTTTT
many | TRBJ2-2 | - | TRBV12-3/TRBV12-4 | CASSARRELFF | TGTGCCAGCAGCGCACGTCGGGAGCTGTTTTTT
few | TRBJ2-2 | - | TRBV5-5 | CASSFSTGELFF | TGTGCCAGCAGCTTCAGCACCGGGGAGCTGTTTTTT
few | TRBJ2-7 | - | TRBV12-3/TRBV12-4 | CASSSRFEQYF | TGTGCCAGCAGTAGTAGGTTCGAGCAGTACTTC
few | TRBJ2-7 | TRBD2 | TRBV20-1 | CSARGLAGRAMTYEQYF | TGCAGTGCTAGGGGGCTAGCGGGACGGGCTATGACCTACGAGCAGTACTTC
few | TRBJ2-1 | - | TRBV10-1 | CASSEGVSYNEQFF | TGCGCCAGCAGTGAGGGGGTATCCTACAATGAGCAGTTCTTC
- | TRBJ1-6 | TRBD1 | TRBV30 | CAYSRQGYNSPLHF | TGTGCCTATTCGAGACAGGGCTATAATTCACCCCTCCACTTT
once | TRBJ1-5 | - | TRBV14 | CASSHGSGSNQPQHF | TGTGCCAGCAGCCATGGGTCGGGGAGCAATCAGCCCCAGCATTTT
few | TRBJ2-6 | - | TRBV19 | CASYPGSGANVLTF | TGTGCCAGTTACCCAGGCTCTGGGGCCAACGTCTTGACTTTC
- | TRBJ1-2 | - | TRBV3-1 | CASSHNLHHSGLGYTF | TGTGCCAGCAGCCATAACTTGCACCATTCGGGGCTTGGCTACACCTTC
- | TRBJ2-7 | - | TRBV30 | CAWSYIPPSYEQYF | TGTGCCTGGAGCTATATCCCCCCGTCCTACGAGCAGTACTTC
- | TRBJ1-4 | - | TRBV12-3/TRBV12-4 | CASGVNEKLFF | TGTGCCAGCGGAGTTAATGAAAAACTGTTTTTT
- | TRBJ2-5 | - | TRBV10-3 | CAISDSSGTETQYF | TGTGCCATCAGTGATTCATCGGGGACCGAGACCCAGTACTTC
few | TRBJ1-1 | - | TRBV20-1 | CSARIPGGTEAFF | TGCAGTGCTAGAATTCCCGGTGGCACTGAAGCTTTCTTT
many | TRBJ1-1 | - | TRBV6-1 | CASRPTGQIAEAFF | TGTGCCAGCAGGCCCACAGGGCAGATCGCTGAAGCTTTCTTT
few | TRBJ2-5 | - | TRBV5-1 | CASNFDNQETQYF | TGCGCCAGCAACTTTGACAACCAAGAGACCCAGTACTTC
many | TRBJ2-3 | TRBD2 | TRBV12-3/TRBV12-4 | CASSSLAGGTTDTQYF | TGTGCCAGCAGTTCCCTAGCGGGGGGGACCACAGATACGCAGTATTTT
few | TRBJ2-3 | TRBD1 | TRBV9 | CASSVGGPGGDTQYF | TGTGCCAGCAGCGTGGGTGGGCCAGGGGGAGATACGCAGTATTTT
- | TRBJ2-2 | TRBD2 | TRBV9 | CASSASGTSGSRGELFF | TGTGCCAGCAGCGCCTCCGGGACTAGCGGGAGCCGCGGGGAGCTGTTTTTT
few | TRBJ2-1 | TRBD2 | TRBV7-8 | CASSLGGAGVNYNEQFF | TGTGCCAGCAGCTTAGGAGGGGCGGGAGTTAACTACAATGAGCAGTTCTTC
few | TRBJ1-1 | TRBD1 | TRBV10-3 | CAISGSGQGRFF | TGTGCCATCAGTGGGTCCGGACAGGGCCGCTTTTTT
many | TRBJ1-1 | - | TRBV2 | CASFYQGEAFF | TGTGCCAGCTTTTACCAGGGAGAAGCTTTCTTT
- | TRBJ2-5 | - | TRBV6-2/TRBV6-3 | CASSYRLGEFEETQYF | TGTGCCAGCAGTTACAGACTCGGGGAGTTCGAGGAGACCCAGTACTTC
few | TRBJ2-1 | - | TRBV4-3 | CASSHFRLTSRYNEQFF | TGCGCCAGCAGCCACTTCCGACTGACGAGCCGCTACAATGAGCAGTTCTTC